This TCR beta chain was documented in a study of OX40 agonist ivuxolimab in advanced cancers. Using immunoSEQ multiplex PCR, the repertoire was profiled, and TCRdb retains in-frame clones only, with some absent. The sample yields 15,000 to 20,000 clones, roughly 90% seen once. There are a few counts of this clone. The CDR3 has 14 amino acids. Trimming shortened V by 5 bases and J by 9 bases, and 14 bases separated the two germline ends. The germline gives CDR1 PRHDT, CDR2 FYEKMQ (reference sequence). This TCR was recovered from an adult with an advanced solid tumor such as melanoma, head and neck, liver or kidney cancer. The sample consisted of CD4+ or CD8+ T cells sorted from blood, taken in a trial of the OX40 agonist ivuxolimab. This chain connects TRBV13 to TRBJ2-6; D remains ambiguous. Here the CDR3 reads CASSPPGVNNVLTF. Here the CDR3 DNA reads TGTGCCAGCAGCCCCCCGGGTGTGAACAACGTCCTGACTTTC.